These 13 T cell receptor beta chains originate from one sample sequenced in a study of blood T cell repertoires in COVID-19. Sequencing used immunoSEQ multiplex PCR; TCRdb keeps in-frame clones, though not all of them. Of about 260,000 clones in the sample, more than 85% are singletons; the top ten hold about 2.5%. The sequenced sample was peripheral blood. These receptor sequences come from a young adult with COVID-19, enrolled during active disease.

The chain uses TRBV6-5 and TRBJ1-2; no clear D. Trimming removed 0 bases from V and 7 bases from J, with 12 bases in between. Germline V gene lookup returns CDR1 MNHEY and CDR2 SVGAGI. The CDR3 covers 14 residues. The CDR3 DNA sequence: TGTGCCAGCAGTTACTCTCGGGGTTCGCTTGGCTACACCTTC. Its translation: CASSYSRGSLGYTF.

This sequence joins TRBV25-1 and TRBJ1-4; D possibly corresponds to TRBD1 (5 bases). CDR1 MGHDK and CDR2 SYGVNS come from the germline V gene. This CDR3 region has 16 residues. Trimming shortened V by 2 bases and J by 7 bases, and 17 bases separated the two germline ends. This chain's CDR3 is CASSERRGGRGEKLFF. The CDR3 nucleotides are TGTGCCAGCAGTGAAAGGAGAGGAGGGAGGGGTGAAAAACTGTTTTTT.

V is TRBV19 and J is TRBJ1-4; D is uncertain. Germline lookup yields CDR1 LNHDA and CDR2 SQIVND (reference sequence). This CDR3 comprises 13 residues. V was pared by 4 bases and J by 3 bases, with 6 bases between. The CDR3 DNA follows: TGTGCCAGTAGTAACCAGGCTAATGAAAAACTGTTTTTT. This sequence encodes CASSNQANEKLFF.

This clone was seen a few times. V gene TRBV28 combines with J gene TRBJ2-7; 11 bases line up with TRBD1. This CDR3 is 16 amino acids long. Trimming cost V 3 bases and J 6 bases; bases outside gene matches: 10. Germline CDR1 reads MDHEN; CDR2 reads SYDVKM. The CDR3 spells CASSFLPGQGAGEQYF. CDR3 nucleotides: TGTGCCAGCAGTTTCCTGCCTGGACAGGGGGCGGGCGAGCAGTACTTC.

The V and J genes are TRBV29-1 and TRBJ1-2, with D possibly TRBD1 on 6 matching bases. The CDR3 is made up of 11 amino acids. In germline, CDR1 is SQVTM, CDR2 ANQGSEA. Deletions cut 8 bases from V and 3 bases from J, with 10 bases between. In nucleotides, the CDR3 is TGCAGCCTAGGGGGGGACTATGGCTACACCTTC. Residues: CSLGGDYGYTF.

This sequence joins TRBV12-3 or TRBV12-4 and TRBJ2-3; D is unresolved. Trimming took off 6 bases at V and 4 bases at J, with 8 bases between the two ends. The CDR3 contains 12 residues. CDR3 loop: CASSHSPDTQYF. For the CDR3, the DNA is TGTGCCAGCAGCCATTCCCCAGATACGCAGTATTTT.

The chain employs TRBV27 and TRBJ1-5, with 8 bases aligning to TRBD1. The CDR3 covers 15 residues. Germline V gene sequence: CDR1 MNHEY, CDR2 SMNVEV (reference sequence). V gave up 6 bases and J gave up 3 bases; unmatched junction bases: 7. DNA of the CDR3: TGTGCCAGCAGCAACGACAGGGGCAACAATCAGCCCCAGCATTTT. Residues: CASSNDRGNNQPQHF.

CDR3 region: CASSRGRQYF. The CDR3 coding sequence is TGTGCCAGCAGTCGTGGGAGGCAGTACTTC. This chain links TRBV6-5 with TRBJ2-7; a possible D gene is TRBD2 (5 bases). The germline V gene has CDR1 MNHEY and CDR2 SVGAGI. The CDR3 runs to 10 residues. V dropped 5 bases and J dropped 9 bases, with 8 bases sitting between them.

The chain couples TRBV5-6 to TRBJ2-2, with 9 bases aligning to TRBD2. Germline CDR1 is SGHDT and CDR2 is YYEEEE. The V segment lost 9 bases and the J segment 4 bases; nucleotides outside the gene matches: 7. The CDR3 has 14 residues. This CDR3 reads CATGLAGTTGELFF. CDR3 bases: TGTGCCACCGGGCTAGCGGGGACCACCGGGGAGCTGTTTTTT.

The chain carries TRBV13 and TRBJ2-5, with TRBD1 identical over 7 bases. Germline V gene data show CDR1 as PRHDT and CDR2 as FYEKMQ (reference sequence). The CDR3 contains 14 residues. Trimming at V came to 6 bases and at J to 9 bases, leaving 13 bases not matched to a gene. As DNA, the CDR3 is TGTGCCAGCAGTTTCGACAGGGCGAAGGAGGCCCAGTACTTC. Its protein is CASSFDRAKEAQYF.

This chain connects TRBV28 to TRBJ1-5; D is unresolved. From germline, CDR1 is MDHEN and CDR2 SYDVKM. This CDR3 contains 15 residues. The ends were cut back, 2 bases at V and 0 bases at J, with 8 bases in the middle. CDR3 bases: TGTGCCAGCAGTTTACTCGGGAATAGCAATCAGCCCCAGCATTTT. Its translation: CASSLLGNSNQPQHF. The full variable domain, with the rest looked up from reference TRBV28 and TRBJ1-5, is DVKVTQSSRYLVKRTGEKVFLECVQDMDHENMFWYRQDPGLGLRLIYFSYDVKMKEKGDIPEGYSVSREKKERFSLILESASTNQTSMYLCASSLLGNSNQPQHFGDGTRLSIL.

The chain carries TRBV3-1 (or the pseudogene TRBV3-2) and TRBJ1-5, with unresolved D. Trimming left V 6 bases short and J 12 bases short, with 12 bases between. The germline V gene has CDR1 LGHDT and CDR2 YNNKEL (reference sequence). The CDR3 contains 11 residues. This CDR3 is CASSGGRGQHF. CDR3 bases: TGTGCCAGCAGTGGAGGAAGAGGCCAGCATTTT.

This clone has just one count. J is TRBJ2-7 and V is TRBV20-1, with D maybe TRBD2 (6 bases). CDR3 length equals 13 residues. Trimming shortened V by 3 bases and J by 2 bases, and 11 bases separated the two germline ends. Germline lookup yields CDR1 DFQATT and CDR2 SNEGSKA (reference sequence). CDR3 DNA sequence: TGCAGTGCTAGTTTCGCGGGGCCCTACGAGCAGTACTTC. It codes for CSASFAGPYEQYF.